This is a list of T cell receptor beta chains from one sample in a study of T cell repertoires in cytomegalovirus infection. These TCRs' antigens remain unknown. TCRdb independently ran MiXCR on the reads; one entry per CDR3 protein. The table lists about a million distinct CDR3 sequences, 30% to 40% of them singletons, with about an eighth in the top ten. The specimen was cultured CD8+ T cells from PBMCs, collected from culture after CMV antigen stimulation. Receptors were obtained from a human donor in good health (CMV status not recorded). Some clones in this sample may be carry-over from other donors' samples. CDR3s include the opening cysteine and the closing phenylalanine or tryptophan. D genes are given only for firm matches. Rows give clone size only sometimes, using once, few, many, or a class for an expanded clone.

cdr3_aa cdr3_nt j_call clone_size d_call v_call
CASLRRSNTEAFF TGTGCCAGCCTCCGACGGTCGAACACTGAAGCTTTCTTT TRBJ1-1 few NA TRBV19
CASSSQIDRGNQPQHF TGTGCCAGCAGCAGCCAAATCGACAGGGGGAATCAGCCCCAGCATTTT TRBJ1-5 few TRBD1 TRBV6-5
CATSEGSAYNEQFF TGTGCCACCAGTGAGGGCAGTGCCTACAATGAGCAATTCTTC TRBJ2-1 NA NA TRBV24-1
CASSLRQVDGYTF TGTGCCAGCAGCTTACGACAGGTCGACGGCTACACCTTC TRBJ1-2 few NA TRBV11-2
CASSSRTSGTDTQYF TGTGCCAGCAGCTCTCGGACTAGCGGCACAGATACGCAGTATTTT TRBJ2-3 many TRBD2 TRBV7-2
CASSFTSLEGEILFF TGTGCCAGCAGCTTTACGAGTTTGGAGGGGGAAATACTGTTTTTT TRBJ1-4 few NA TRBV5-8
CASSLSRLNTEAFF TGTGCCAGCAGCTTATCAAGGTTGAACACTGAAGCTTTCTTT TRBJ1-1 many NA TRBV7-8
CASSLGSGQPYGYTF TGTGCCAGCAGCTTAGGCTCGGGACAGCCATATGGCTACACCTTC TRBJ1-2 NA TRBD1 TRBV7-9
CASSQIQGPQETQYF TGCGCCAGCAGCCAAATACAGGGACCGCAAGAGACCCAGTACTTC TRBJ2-5 NA NA TRBV4-1
CASSIHWDEQFF TGTGCCAGTAGTATACATTGGGATGAGCAGTTCTTC TRBJ2-1 NA NA TRBV19
CASSNGQFKLAKNIQYF TGTGCCAGCAGTAATGGTCAGTTCAAGCTAGCCAAAAACATTCAGTACTTC TRBJ2-4 few NA TRBV28
CASSGTSGGVTDTQYF TGTGCCAGCAGCGGGACTAGCGGGGGGGTCACAGATACGCAGTATTTT TRBJ2-3 many TRBD2 TRBV12-3/TRBV12-4
CASSSEPPGHPWDYGYTF TGTGCCAGCAGTTCTGAACCCCCGGGACATCCATGGGACTATGGCTACACCTTC TRBJ1-2 few NA TRBV12-3/TRBV12-4
CASSFPGGPRNTEAFF TGTGCCAGCAGTTTTCCCGGGGGCCCCAGGAACACTGAAGCTTTCTTT TRBJ1-1 few NA TRBV12-3/TRBV12-4
CASSQDPTSGAQETQYF TGCGCCAGCAGCCAAGATCCGACTAGCGGGGCCCAAGAGACCCAGTACTTC TRBJ2-5 NA TRBD2 TRBV4-1
CASTPRTGWPHGYTF TGTGCCAGTACCCCCAGGACAGGGTGGCCACACGGCTACACCTTC TRBJ1-2 NA TRBD1 TRBV19
CVSSGRDPTGHSPLHF TGTGTCAGCAGCGGAAGAGACCCTACAGGGCACTCACCCCTCCACTTT TRBJ1-6 NA NA TRBV7-1
CSVPGAHTEAFF TGCAGCGTTCCAGGGGCCCACACTGAAGCTTTCTTT TRBJ1-1 NA NA TRBV29-1
CASSQDGAADTQYF TGTGCCAGCAGCCAGGACGGCGCGGCAGATACGCAGTATTTT TRBJ2-3 few NA TRBV7-6
CASSLAGLATDTQYF TGTGCCAGCAGCTTAGCGGGACTAGCCACAGATACGCAGTATTTT TRBJ2-3 NA TRBD2 TRBV7-9
CSVGSWGTEAFF TGCAGCGTGGGGAGTTGGGGCACTGAAGCTTTCTTT TRBJ1-1 few NA TRBV29-1
CASSTPTGGAVNNEQFF TGTGCCAGCAGCACACCGACAGGGGGAGCCGTAAACAATGAGCAGTTCTTC TRBJ2-1 NA TRBD1 TRBV7-9
CASTPEQGGTEAFF TGTGCCAGCACTCCAGAACAGGGAGGTACTGAAGCTTTCTTT TRBJ1-1 many NA TRBV7-6
CARNEEQFF TGCGCTAGAAATGAGGAGCAGTTCTTC TRBJ2-1 NA NA TRBV23-1
CASRLTGQHEQFF TGTGCCAGCAGGTTGACAGGGCAACATGAGCAGTTCTTC TRBJ2-1 NA TRBD1 TRBV11-2
CASSYRGTGDQHF TGTGCCAGCAGTTACCGAGGGACAGGGGACCAGCATTTT TRBJ1-5 NA TRBD1 TRBV6-2/TRBV6-3
CASSYSRSAGRGVNNEQFF TGTGCCAGCAGTTACTCGAGGTCTGCGGGACGGGGTGTTAACAATGAGCAGTTCTTC TRBJ2-1 NA NA TRBV6-6
CASRGDINEQFF TGTGCCAGCAGGGGGGACATCAATGAGCAGTTCTTC TRBJ2-1 few NA TRBV6-6